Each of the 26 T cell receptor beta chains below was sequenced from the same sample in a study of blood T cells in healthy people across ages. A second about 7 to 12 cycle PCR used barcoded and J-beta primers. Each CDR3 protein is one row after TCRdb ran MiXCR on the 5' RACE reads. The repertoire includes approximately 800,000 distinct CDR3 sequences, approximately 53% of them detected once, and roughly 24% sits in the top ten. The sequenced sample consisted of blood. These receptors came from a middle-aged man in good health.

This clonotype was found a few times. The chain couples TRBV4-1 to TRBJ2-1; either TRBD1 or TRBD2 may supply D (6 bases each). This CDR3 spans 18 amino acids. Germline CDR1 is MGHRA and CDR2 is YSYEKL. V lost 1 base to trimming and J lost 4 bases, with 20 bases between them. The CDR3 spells CASSQGYGGLGQYNEQFF. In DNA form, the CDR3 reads TGCGCCAGCAGCCAAGGATATGGGGGGCTGGGCCAATACAATGAGCAGTTCTTC.

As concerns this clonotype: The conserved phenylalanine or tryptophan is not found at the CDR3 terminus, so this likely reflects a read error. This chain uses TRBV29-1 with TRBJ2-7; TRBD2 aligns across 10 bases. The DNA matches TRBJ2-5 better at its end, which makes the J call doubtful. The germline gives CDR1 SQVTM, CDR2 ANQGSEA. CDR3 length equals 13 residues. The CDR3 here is CSVRASGGETQYY. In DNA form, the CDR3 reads TGCAGCGTTAGGGCTAGCGGGGGCGAGACCCAGTACTAC.

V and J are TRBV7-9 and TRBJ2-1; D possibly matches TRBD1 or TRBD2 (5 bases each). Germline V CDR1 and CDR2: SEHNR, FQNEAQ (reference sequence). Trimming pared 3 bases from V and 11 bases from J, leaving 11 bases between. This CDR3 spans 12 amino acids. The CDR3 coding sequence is TGTGCCAGCAGCTTCTTGTCGGGACAGCAGTTCTTC. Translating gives CASSFLSGQQFF.

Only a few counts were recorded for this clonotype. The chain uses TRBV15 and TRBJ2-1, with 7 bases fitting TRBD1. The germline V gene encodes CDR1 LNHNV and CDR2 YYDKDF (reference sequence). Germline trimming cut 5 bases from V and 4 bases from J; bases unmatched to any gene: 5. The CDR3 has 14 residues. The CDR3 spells CATSVDRVYNEQFF. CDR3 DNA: TGTGCCACCAGCGTCGACAGGGTATACAATGAGCAGTTCTTC. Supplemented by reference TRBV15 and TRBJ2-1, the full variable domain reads DAMVIQNPRYQVTQFGKPVTLSCSQTLNHNVMYWYQQKSSQAPKLLFHYYDKDFNNEADTPDNFQSRRPNTSFCFLDIRSPGLGDTAMYLCATSVDRVYNEQFFGPGTRLTVL.

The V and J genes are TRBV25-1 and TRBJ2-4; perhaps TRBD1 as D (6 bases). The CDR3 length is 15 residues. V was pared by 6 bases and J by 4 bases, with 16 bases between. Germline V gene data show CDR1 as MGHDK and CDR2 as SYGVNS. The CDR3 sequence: CASSSEGGWKNIQYF. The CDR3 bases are TGTGCCAGCAGCTCCGAAGGGGGTTGGAAAAACATTCAGTACTTC. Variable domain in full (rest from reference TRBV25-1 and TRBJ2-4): EADIYQTPRYLVIGTGKKITLECSQTMGHDKMYWYQQDPGMELHLIHYSYGVNSTEKGDLSSESTVSRIRTEHFPLTLESARPSHTSQYLCASSSEGGWKNIQYFGAGTRLSVL.

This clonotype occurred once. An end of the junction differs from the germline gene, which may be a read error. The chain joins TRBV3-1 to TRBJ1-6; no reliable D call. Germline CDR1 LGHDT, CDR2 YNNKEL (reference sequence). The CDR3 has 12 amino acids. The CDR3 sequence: CASSQQNSPPHF. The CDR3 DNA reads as TGTGCCAGCAGCCAACAAAATTCACCCCCCCACTTT.

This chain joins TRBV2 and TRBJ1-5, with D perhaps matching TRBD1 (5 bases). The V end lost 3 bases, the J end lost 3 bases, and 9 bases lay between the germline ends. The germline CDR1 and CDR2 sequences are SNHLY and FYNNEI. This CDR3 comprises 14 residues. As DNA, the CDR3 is TGTGCCAGCAGTGACAGGGCAGACAATCAGCCCCAGCATTTT. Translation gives CASSDRADNQPQHF.

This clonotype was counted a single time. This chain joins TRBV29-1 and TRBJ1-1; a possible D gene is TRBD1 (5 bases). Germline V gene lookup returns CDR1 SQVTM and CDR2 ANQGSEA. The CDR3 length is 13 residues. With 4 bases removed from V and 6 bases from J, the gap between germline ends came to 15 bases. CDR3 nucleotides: TGCAGCGTTGTGGCGCAGGGCGGACCTGAAGCTTTCTTT. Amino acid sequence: CSVVAQGGPEAFF.

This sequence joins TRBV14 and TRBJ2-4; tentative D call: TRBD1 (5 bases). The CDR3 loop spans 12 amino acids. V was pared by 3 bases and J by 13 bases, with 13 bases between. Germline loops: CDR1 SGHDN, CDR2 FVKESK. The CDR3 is CASSQETAKQYF. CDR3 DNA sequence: TGTGCCAGCAGCCAGGAGACAGCAAAGCAGTACTTC.

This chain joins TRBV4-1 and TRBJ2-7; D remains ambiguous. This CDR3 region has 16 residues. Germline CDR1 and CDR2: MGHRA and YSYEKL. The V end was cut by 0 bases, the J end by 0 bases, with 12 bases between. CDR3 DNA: TGCGCCAGCAGCCAAGATCAGTCACTCAGCTCCTACGAGCAGTACTTC. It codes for CASSQDQSLSSYEQYF.

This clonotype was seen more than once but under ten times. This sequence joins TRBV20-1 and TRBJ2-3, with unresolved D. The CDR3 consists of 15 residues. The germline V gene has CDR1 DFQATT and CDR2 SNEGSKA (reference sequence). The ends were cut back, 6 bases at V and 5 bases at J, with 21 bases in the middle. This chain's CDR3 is CSAKRQVRAGDTQYF. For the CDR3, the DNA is TGCAGTGCCAAACGTCAGGTGCGAGCAGGAGATACGCAGTATTTT.

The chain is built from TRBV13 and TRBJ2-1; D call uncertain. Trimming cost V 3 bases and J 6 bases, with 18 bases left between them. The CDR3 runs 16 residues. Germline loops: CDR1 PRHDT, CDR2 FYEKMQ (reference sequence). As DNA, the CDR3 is TGTGCCAGCAGCTTCGACTCTGGATCACGACCCAATGAGCAGTTCTTC. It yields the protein CASSFDSGSRPNEQFF.

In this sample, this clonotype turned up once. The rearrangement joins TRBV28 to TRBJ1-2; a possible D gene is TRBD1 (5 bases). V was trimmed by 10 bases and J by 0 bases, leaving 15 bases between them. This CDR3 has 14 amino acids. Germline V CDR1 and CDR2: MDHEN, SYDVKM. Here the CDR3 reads CAIGTEIPNYGYTF. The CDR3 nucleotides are TGTGCCATTGGGACGGAGATTCCTAACTATGGCTACACCTTC.

The CDR3 sequence is CSASQTSGGAYEQFF. The CDR3 DNA is TGCAGTGCTAGCCAGACTAGCGGGGGGGCCTATGAGCAGTTCTTC. The chain is built from TRBV20-1 and TRBJ2-1; TRBD2 aligns across 14 bases. This CDR3 comprises 15 residues. V lost 3 bases and J lost 8; bases outside the gene matches: 6. CDR1 is DFQATT and CDR2 is SNEGSKA in the germline V gene (reference sequence).

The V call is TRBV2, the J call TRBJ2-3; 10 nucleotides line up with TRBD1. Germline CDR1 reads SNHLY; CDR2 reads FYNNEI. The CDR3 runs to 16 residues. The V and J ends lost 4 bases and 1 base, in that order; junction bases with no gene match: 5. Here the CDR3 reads CASSAQGTGGTDTQYF. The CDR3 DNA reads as TGTGCCAGCAGTGCCCAAGGGACAGGGGGCACAGATACGCAGTATTTT.

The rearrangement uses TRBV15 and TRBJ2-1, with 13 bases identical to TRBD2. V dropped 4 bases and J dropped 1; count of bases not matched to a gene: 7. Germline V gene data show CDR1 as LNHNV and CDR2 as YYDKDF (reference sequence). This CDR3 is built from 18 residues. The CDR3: CATSTSGLAGVSYNEQFF. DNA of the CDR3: TGTGCCACCAGCACCTCTGGACTAGCGGGAGTGTCCTACAATGAGCAGTTCTTC. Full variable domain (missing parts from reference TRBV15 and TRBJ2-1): DAMVIQNPRYQVTQFGKPVTLSCSQTLNHNVMYWYQQKSSQAPKLLFHYYDKDFNNEADTPDNFQSRRPNTSFCFLDIRSPGLGDTAMYLCATSTSGLAGVSYNEQFFGPGTRLTVL.

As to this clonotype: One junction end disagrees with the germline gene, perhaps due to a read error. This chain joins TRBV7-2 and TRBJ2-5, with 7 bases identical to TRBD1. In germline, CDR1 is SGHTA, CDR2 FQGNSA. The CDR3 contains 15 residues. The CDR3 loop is CASSLRDSKQGTQYF. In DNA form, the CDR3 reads TGTGCCAGCAGCTTAAGGGACAGTAAACAAGGGACCCAGTACTTC. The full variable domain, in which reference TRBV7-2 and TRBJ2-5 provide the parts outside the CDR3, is GAGVSQSPSNKVTEKGKDVELRCDPISGHTALYWYRQSLGQGLEFLIYFQGNSAPDKSGLPSDRFSAERTGGSVSTLTIQRTQQEDSAVYLCASSLRDSKQGTQYFGPGTRLLVL.

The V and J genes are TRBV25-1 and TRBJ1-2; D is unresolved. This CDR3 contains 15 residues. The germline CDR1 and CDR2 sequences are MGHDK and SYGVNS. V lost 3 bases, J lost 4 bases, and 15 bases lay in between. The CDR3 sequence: CASSDPQALLYGYTF. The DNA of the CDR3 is TGTGCCAGCAGTGACCCGCAGGCCTTACTCTATGGCTACACCTTC.

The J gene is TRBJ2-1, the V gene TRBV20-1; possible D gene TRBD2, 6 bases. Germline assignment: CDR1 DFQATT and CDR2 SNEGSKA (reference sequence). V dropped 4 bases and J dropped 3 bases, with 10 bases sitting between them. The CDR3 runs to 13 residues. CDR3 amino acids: CSAKSRGYNEQFF. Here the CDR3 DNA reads TGCAGTGCTAAATCGCGGGGCTACAATGAGCAGTTCTTC.

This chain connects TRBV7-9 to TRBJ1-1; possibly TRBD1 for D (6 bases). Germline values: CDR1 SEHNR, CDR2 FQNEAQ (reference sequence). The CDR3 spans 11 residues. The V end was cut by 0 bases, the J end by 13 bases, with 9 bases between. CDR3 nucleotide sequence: TGTGCCAGCAGCTTAGCAGGGGGTTTTTTCTTT. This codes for CASSLAGGFFF.

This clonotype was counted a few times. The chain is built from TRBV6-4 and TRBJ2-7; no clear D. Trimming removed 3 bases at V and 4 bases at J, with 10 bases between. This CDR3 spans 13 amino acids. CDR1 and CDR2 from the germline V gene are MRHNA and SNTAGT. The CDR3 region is CASSETLGYEQYF. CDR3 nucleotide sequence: TGTGCCAGCAGTGAGACGCTCGGTTACGAGCAGTACTTC.

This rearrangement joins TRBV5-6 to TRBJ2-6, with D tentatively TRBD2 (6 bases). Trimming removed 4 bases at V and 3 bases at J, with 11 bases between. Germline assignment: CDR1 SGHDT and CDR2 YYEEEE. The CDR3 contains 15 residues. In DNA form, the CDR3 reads TGTGCCAGCAGCACCGGGGGATATGGGGCCAACGTCCTGACTTTC. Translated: CASSTGGYGANVLTF.

CDR3 DNA: TGTGCCAGCAGCCCGGGCACAGGGGAGAGCGAGCAGTTCTTC. Translated: CASSPGTGESEQFF. This chain links TRBV7-3 with TRBJ2-1; 7 bases are shared with TRBD1. This CDR3 region has 14 residues. The ends lost 5 bases at V and 10 bases at J; junction bases unmatched: 11. Germline assignment: CDR1 SGHTA and CDR2 FQGTGA.

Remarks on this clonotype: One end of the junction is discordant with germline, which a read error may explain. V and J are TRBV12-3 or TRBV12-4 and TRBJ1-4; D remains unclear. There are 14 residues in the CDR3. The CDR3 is CASSQDGPNEELFF. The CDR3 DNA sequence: TGTGCCAGCAGTCAAGACGGTCCTAATGAAGAACTGTTTTTT.

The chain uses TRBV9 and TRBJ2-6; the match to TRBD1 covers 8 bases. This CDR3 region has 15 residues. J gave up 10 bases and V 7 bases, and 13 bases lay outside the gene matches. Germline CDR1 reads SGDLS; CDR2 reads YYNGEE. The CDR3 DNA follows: TGTGCCAGCTGCCCCCCCACAGGGGGGATAAACGTCCTGACTTTC. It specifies CASCPPTGGINVLTF.

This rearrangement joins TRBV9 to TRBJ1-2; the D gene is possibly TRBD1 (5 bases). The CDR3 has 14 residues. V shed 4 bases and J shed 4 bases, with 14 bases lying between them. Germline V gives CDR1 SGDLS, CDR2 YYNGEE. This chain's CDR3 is CASSPPGAVYGYTF. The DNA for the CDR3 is TGTGCCAGCAGCCCCCCCGGGGCGGTCTATGGCTACACCTTC.